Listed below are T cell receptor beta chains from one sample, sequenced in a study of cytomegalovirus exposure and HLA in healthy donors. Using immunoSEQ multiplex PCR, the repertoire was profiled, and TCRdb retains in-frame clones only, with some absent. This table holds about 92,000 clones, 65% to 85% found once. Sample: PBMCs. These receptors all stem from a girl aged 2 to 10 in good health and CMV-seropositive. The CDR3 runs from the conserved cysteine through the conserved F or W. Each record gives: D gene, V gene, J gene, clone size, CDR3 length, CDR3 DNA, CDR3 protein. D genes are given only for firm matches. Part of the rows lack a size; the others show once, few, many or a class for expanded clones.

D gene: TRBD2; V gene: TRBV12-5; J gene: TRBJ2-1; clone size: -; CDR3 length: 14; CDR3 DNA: TGTGCTAGTGGTACCAGCGGGGGGGACAATGAGCAGTTCTTC; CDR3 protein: CASGTSGGDNEQFF
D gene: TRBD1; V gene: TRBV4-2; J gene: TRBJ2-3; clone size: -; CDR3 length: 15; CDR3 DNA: TGTGCCAGCAGCCAAGTTCTGACAGGGGCAGATACGCAGTATTTT; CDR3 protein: CASSQVLTGADTQYF
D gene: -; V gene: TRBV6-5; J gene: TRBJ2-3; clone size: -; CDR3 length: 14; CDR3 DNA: TGTGCCAGCAGTTACGGGGGGACTACAGATACGCAGTATTTT; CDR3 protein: CASSYGGTTDTQYF
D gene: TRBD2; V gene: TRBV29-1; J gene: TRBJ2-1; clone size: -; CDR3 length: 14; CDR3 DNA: TGCAGCGCCAGCATAGCGGGACCCTCCCGTGAGCAGTTCTTC; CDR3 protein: CSASIAGPSREQFF
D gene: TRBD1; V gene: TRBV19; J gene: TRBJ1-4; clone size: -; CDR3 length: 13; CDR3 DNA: TGTGCCAGTAGTCCAGAGAGGGACAGGGCGCTGTTTTTT; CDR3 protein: CASSPERDRALFF
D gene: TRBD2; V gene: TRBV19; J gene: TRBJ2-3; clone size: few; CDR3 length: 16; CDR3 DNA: TGTGCCTGCACTCCCCAACTAGCGGGAGGGGTAGATACGCAGTATTTT; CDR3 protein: CACTPQLAGGVDTQYF
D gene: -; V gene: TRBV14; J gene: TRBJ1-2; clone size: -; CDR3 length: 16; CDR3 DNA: TGTGCCAGCAGCCAAGGGGAGAGGGGGATATTCTATGGCTACACCTTC; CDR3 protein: CASSQGERGIFYGYTF
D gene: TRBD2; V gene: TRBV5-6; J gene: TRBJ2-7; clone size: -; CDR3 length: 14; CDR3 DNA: TGTGCCAGCAGCTCGCGGGGGACCTCCTACGAGCAGTACTTC; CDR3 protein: CASSSRGTSYEQYF
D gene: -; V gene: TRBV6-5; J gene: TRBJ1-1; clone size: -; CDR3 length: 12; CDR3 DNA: TGTGCCAGCAGTTGGAACAGGCGGGAAGCTTTCTTT; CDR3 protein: CASSWNRREAFF
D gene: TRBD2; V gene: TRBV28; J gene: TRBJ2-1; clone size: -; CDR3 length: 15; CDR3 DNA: TGTGCCAGCAGTTTATCAGGCGGGAGGTACAATGAGCAGTTCTTC; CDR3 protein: CASSLSGGRYNEQFF
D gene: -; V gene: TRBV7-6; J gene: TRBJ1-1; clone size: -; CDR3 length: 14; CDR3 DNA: TGTGCCAGCAGCTTGCTAGGACTGGGCACTGAAGCTTTCTTT; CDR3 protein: CASSLLGLGTEAFF
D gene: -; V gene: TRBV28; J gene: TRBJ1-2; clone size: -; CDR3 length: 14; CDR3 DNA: TGTGCCAGCAGTTTAGCAACAGGGACGGATGGCTACACCTTC; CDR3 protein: CASSLATGTDGYTF
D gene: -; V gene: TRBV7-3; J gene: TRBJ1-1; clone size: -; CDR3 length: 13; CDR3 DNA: TGTGCCAGCAGCCGGGGCGGGGGCACTGAAGCTTTCTTT; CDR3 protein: CASSRGGGTEAFF
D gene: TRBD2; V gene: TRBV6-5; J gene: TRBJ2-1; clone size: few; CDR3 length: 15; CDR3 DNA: TGTGCCAGCAGTTTCCTAGCGGGAGCCGGCAATGAGCAGTTCTTC; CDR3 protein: CASSFLAGAGNEQFF
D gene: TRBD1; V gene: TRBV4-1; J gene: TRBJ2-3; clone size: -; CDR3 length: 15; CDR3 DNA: TGCGCCAGCAGCCCCCGGGACAGTAGCACAGATACGCAGTATTTT; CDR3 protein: CASSPRDSSTDTQYF
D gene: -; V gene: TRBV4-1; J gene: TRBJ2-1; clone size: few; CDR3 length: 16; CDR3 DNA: TGCGCCAGCAGCCAAGGGCCGGTAGCTCTACAGGATGAGCAGTTCTTC; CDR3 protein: CASSQGPVALQDEQFF
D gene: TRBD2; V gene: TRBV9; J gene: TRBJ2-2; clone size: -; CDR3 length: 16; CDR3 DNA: TGTGCCAGCAGCGTAGAGGGAGGGACCTACACCGGGGAGCTGTTTTTT; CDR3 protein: CASSVEGGTYTGELFF
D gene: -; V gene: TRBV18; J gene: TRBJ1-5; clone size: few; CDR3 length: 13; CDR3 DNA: TGTGCCAGCTCACCACAGGGGAATCAGCCCCAGCATTTT; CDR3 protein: CASSPQGNQPQHF
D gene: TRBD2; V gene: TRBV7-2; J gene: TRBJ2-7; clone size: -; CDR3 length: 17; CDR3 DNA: TGTGCCAGCAGCTTAGGCCTAGCGGGTACCACCTCCTACGAGCAGTACTTC; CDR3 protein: CASSLGLAGTTSYEQYF
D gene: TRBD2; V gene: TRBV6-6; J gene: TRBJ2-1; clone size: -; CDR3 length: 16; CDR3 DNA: TGTGCCAGCAGTTACGGCGGGGGTCGCTCCTACAATGAGCAGTTCTTC; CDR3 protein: CASSYGGGRSYNEQFF
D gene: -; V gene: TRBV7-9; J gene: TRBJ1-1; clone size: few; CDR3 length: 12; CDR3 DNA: TGTTCCAGCAGCCAGTGGGGGGTGGAGGCTTTCTTT; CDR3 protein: CSSSQWGVEAFF
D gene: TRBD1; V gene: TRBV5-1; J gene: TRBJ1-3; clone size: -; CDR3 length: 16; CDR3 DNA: TGCGCCAGCAGCTTTGGAGAAAGGGGGCCCGGAACCCTCATATATTTT; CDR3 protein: CASSFGERGPGTLIYF
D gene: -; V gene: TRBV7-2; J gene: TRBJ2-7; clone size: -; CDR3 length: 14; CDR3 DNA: TGTGCCAGCAGCTTTACGGGTGGTTCCTACGAGCAGTACTTC; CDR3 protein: CASSFTGGSYEQYF
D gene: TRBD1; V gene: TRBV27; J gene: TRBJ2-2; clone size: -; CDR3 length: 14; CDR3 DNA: TGTGCCAGCAGTTACAGGGGGCCCACCGGGGAGCTGTTTTTT; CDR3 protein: CASSYRGPTGELFF
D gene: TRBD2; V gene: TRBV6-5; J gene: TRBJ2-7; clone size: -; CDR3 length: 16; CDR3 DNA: TGTGCCAGCAGTTACACCTTTAGCGGGACTCCCTACGAGCAGTACTTC; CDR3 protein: CASSYTFSGTPYEQYF
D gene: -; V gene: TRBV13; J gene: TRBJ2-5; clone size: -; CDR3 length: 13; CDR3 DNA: TGTGCCAGCAGCTTAAGACAGCAAGAGACCCAGTACTTC; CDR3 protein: CASSLRQQETQYF
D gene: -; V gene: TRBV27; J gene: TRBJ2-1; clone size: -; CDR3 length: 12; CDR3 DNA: TGTGCCAGCAGTTTCGGAGGGCGGGAGCAGTTCTTC; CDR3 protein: CASSFGGREQFF
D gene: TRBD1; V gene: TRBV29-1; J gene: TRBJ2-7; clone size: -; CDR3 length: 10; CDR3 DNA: TGCAGCGCTGGACAGGACGAGCAGTACTTC; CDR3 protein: CSAGQDEQYF
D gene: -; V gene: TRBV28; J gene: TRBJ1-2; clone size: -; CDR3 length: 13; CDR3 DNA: TGTGCCAGCAGTTCGGGGGGTAACTATGGCTACACCTTC; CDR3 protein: CASSSGGNYGYTF
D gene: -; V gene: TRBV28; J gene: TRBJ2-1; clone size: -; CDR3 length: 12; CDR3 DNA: TGTGCCAGCAACTCTTTATTGGAGGAGCAGTTCTTC; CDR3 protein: CASNSLLEEQFF
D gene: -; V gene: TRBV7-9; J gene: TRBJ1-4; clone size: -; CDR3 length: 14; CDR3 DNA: TGTGCCAGCAGCCCCAGGGACTTTGGTGAAAAACTGTTTTTT; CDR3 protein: CASSPRDFGEKLFF
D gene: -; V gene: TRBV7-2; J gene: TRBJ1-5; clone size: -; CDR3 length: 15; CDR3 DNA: TGTGCCAGCAGCTTACAAACAGGGTTGGAACAGCCCCAGCATTTT; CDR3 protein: CASSLQTGLEQPQHF
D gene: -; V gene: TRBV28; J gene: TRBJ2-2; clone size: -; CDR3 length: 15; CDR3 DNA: TGTGCCAGCAAAGGAGGGGCAGGGGGCACCGGGGAGCTGTTTTTT; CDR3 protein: CASKGGAGGTGELFF
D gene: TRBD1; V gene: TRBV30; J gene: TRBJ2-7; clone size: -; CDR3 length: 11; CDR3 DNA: TGTGCCTGGACGACAGGGTACGAGCAGTACTTC; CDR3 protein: CAWTTGYEQYF
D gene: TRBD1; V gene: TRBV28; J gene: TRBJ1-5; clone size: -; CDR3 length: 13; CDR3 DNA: TGTGCCAGCCGCGGGACAGTCAATCAGCCCCAGCATTTT; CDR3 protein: CASRGTVNQPQHF
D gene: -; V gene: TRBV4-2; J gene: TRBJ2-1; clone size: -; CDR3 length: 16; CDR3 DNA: TGTGCCAGCAGCCCCCAAGCGGTTAGCTCCTACAATGAGCAGTTCTTC; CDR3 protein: CASSPQAVSSYNEQFF
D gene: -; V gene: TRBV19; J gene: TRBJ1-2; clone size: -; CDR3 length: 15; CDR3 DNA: TGTGCCAGTAGCCTCACAGGGCACCTTAACTATGGCTACACCTTC; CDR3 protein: CASSLTGHLNYGYTF
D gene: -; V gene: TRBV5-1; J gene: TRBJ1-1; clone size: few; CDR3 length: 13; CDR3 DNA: TGCGCCAGCAGCCCGGTTGGGAACACTGAAGCTTTCTTT; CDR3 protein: CASSPVGNTEAFF
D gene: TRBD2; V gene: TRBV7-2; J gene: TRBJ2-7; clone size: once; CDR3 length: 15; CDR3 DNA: TGTGCCAGCAGCTTAGATTCCGGGAGGGGTATCGAGCAGTACTTC; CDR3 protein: CASSLDSGRGIEQYF
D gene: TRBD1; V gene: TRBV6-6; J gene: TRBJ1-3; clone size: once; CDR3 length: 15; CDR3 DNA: TGTGCCAGCAGTGATACAGGGGGCCCTGGAAACACCATATATTTT; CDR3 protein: CASSDTGGPGNTIYF
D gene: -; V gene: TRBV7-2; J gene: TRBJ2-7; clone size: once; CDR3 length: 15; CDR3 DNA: TGTGCCAGCAGCTTGGATGGGGCTCGGTTGGACGAGCAGTACTTC; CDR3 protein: CASSLDGARLDEQYF
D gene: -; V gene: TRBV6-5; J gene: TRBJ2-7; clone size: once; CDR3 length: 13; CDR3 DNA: TGTGCCAGCAGGATCTCAGGGTTGTACGAGCAGTACTTC; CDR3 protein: CASRISGLYEQYF
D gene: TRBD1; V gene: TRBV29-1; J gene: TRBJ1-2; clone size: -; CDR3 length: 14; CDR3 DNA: TGCAGCGTTGAAGCGAAGACAGGGCCCTATGGCTACACCTTC; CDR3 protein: CSVEAKTGPYGYTF
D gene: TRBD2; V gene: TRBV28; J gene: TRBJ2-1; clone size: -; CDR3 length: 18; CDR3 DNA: TGTGCCACCAGAAGGACTAGCGGGTCCATAGGGAGGGACAATGAGCAGTTCTTC; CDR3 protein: CATRRTSGSIGRDNEQFF
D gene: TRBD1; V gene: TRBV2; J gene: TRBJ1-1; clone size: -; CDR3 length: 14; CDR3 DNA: TGTGCCAGCACCCCGGGACAGGCTGGGACTGAAGCTTTCTTT; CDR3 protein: CASTPGQAGTEAFF
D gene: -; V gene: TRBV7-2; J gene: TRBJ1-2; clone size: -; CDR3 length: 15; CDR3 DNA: TGTGCCAGCAGCTTAGCGGGGGCGATATCGGGCGGCTACACCTTC; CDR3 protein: CASSLAGAISGGYTF
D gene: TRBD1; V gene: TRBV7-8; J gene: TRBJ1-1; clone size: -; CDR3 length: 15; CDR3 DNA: TGTGCCAGCAGCTTAGAATCAGGGGGAAACACTGAAGCTTTCTTT; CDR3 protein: CASSLESGGNTEAFF
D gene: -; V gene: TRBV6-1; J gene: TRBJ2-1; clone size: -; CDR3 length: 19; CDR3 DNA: TGTGCCAGCAGTGCACGACTAGGAGGGGAAATCCAGAGTTACAATGAGCAGTTCTTC; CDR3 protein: CASSARLGGEIQSYNEQFF
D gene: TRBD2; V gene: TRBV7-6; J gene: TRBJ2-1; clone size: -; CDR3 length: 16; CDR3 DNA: TGTGCCAGCAGCGTGTGGATGACTAGCGGGGACAATGAGCAGTTCTTC; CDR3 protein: CASSVWMTSGDNEQFF
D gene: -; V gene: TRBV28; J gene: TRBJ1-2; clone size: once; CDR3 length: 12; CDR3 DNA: TGTGCCAGCACCCCCCCGGGGGGTGGCTACACCTTC; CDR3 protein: CASTPPGGGYTF
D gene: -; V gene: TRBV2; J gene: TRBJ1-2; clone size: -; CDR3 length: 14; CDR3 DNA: TGTGCCAGCAGTGAAGGTCCCAGGGCCTATGGCTACACCTTC; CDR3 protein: CASSEGPRAYGYTF
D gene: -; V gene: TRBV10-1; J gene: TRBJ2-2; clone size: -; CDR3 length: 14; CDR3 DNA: TGCGCCAGCACCGACGGGATTTCCACCGGGGAGCTGTTTTTT; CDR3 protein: CASTDGISTGELFF
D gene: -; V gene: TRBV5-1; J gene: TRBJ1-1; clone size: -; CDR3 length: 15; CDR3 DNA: TGCGCCAGCAGCCCGACGACAGCCCTAAACACTGAAGCTTTCTTT; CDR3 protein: CASSPTTALNTEAFF